This is a list of T cell receptor beta chains from one sample in a study of CXCR3-negative and CXCR3-positive naive CD8 T cells. TCRdb re-called the 5' RACE reads, yielding one record per CDR3 amino acid sequence without DNA. This listing includes 75,000 to 100,000 distinct CDR3 sequences. The sequenced sample consisted of naive CXCR3- CD8+ T cells from blood. The origin of the receptors is a human donor in good health. Some clones in this sample may be carry-over from other donors' samples. Each CDR3 is given with its conserved first and last residue.

J: TRBJ2-1; V: TRBV5-6; CDR3: CASSLGLAGPLGEQFF
J: TRBJ2-1; V: TRBV25-1; CDR3: CASQKEGAPYNEQFF
J: TRBJ2-3; V: TRBV28; CDR3: CASSPRWMRGHTDTQYF
J: TRBJ2-3; V: TRBV7-3; CDR3: CASSSRTGGVGDTQYF
J: TRBJ1-4; V: TRBV10-2; CDR3: CASRDRVLNEKLFF
J: TRBJ2-5; V: TRBV7-2; CDR3: CASSFYGETQYF
J: TRBJ1-1; V: TRBV27; CDR3: CASSLWAWGTEAFF
J: TRBJ2-1; V: TRBV29-1; CDR3: CSVEGSGQSYNEQFF
J: TRBJ1-1; V: TRBV29-1; CDR3: CSVEVGSGDTEAFF
J: TRBJ2-1; V: TRBV7-9; CDR3: CASSSPAGGTYNEQFF
J: TRBJ2-1; V: TRBV5-1; CDR3: CASSLAGLAGYNEQFF
J: TRBJ1-1; V: TRBV29-1; CDR3: CSVAGEVGGLTFF
J: TRBJ1-4; V: TRBV2; CDR3: CASSEAPTHASEKLFF
J: TRBJ2-2; V: TRBV19; CDR3: CATLGTRDTGELFF
J: TRBJ2-1; V: TRBV4-1; CDR3: CASSSLAGGLNEQFF
J: TRBJ1-2; V: TRBV20-1; CDR3: CSALTTENYGYTF
J: TRBJ2-3; V: TRBV4-1; CDR3: CASSHPTGGLGDTQYF
J: TRBJ2-7; V: TRBV7-9; CDR3: CASSSTDRGIYEQYF
J: TRBJ1-2; V: TRBV7-6; CDR3: CASSPAMTVGYTF
J: TRBJ2-3; V: TRBV20-1; CDR3: CSALDVDTQYF
J: TRBJ2-2; V: TRBV29-1; CDR3: CSAEWGEGTGELFF
J: TRBJ2-1; V: TRBV13; CDR3: CASSLDTNRDLRFF
J: TRBJ2-1; V: TRBV28; CDR3: CASSLETGDIYNEQLF
J: TRBJ2-7; V: TRBV10-2; CDR3: CASSDSVSYEQYF
J: TRBJ2-1; V: TRBV29-1; CDR3: CSVEDSERVNEQFF
J: TRBJ2-1; V: TRBV7-9; CDR3: CASSRGGYNEQFF
J: TRBJ2-7; V: TRBV29-1; CDR3: CSVEETGSLTYEQYF
J: TRBJ2-7; V: TRBV20-1; CDR3: CSALGWRSGSSYEQYF
J: TRBJ2-1; V: TRBV12-3/TRBV12-4; CDR3: CASSPSDPPGKFF
J: TRBJ1-1; V: TRBV9; CDR3: CASSFLPGQGSNTEAFF
J: TRBJ2-7; V: TRBV21-1; CDR3: CASSNRVEQVKGISYEQYF
J: TRBJ1-1; V: TRBV5-1; CDR3: CASSFTQGNTEAFF
J: TRBJ1-2; V: TRBV29-1; CDR3: CSVPGPARNGYTF
J: TRBJ1-1; V: TRBV12-3/TRBV12-4; CDR3: CASSLGQNTEAFF
J: TRBJ2-3; V: TRBV6-2/TRBV6-3; CDR3: CASSAGASTDTQYF
J: TRBJ1-1; V: TRBV5-1; CDR3: CASSGTDMNTEAFF
J: TRBJ2-2; V: TRBV4-1; CDR3: CASSFGTQRNGELFF
J: TRBJ1-1; V: TRBV11-3; CDR3: CASTPVGVTEAFF
J: TRBJ2-2; V: TRBV5-1; CDR3: CASSSRKLAWNTGELFF
J: TRBJ1-1; V: TRBV7-2; CDR3: CASSLDGAQITEAFF
J: TRBJ2-1; V: TRBV13; CDR3: CASSRPGGRHEQFF
J: TRBJ1-2; V: TRBV29-1; CDR3: CSVFVAGSDAYGYTF
J: TRBJ1-1; V: TRBV5-1; CDR3: CASSSTQGLGTEAFF
J: TRBJ1-1; V: TRBV12-3/TRBV12-4; CDR3: CASSLAGPEAFF
J: TRBJ2-7; V: TRBV29-1; CDR3: CSVGRDSYSYEQYF
J: TRBJ2-1; V: TRBV13; CDR3: CASSLDRDRAYNEQFF